This record covers a single T cell receptor beta chain. Its cognate antigen is unknown. Relative to the germline gene, one junction end is altered; a read error may explain this. In patients chosen for sequencing, flow cytometry had shown CD8+CD57+ cell expansion. The study sampled blood from patients who had received no therapy. This entry is derived from a study of CD8+CD57+ T cells in acquired aplastic anemia. Whole-study context: Mean DNA quantity obtained from sorted CD4+ and CD8+ cells was 3 to 4 ug.

Overall study results and limits: The study found no significant CD8+ Simpson's diversity difference between patients and controls. Both patients and controls carried the same twenty-nine CD8+ CDR3 sequences.

The CDR3 has 17 amino acids. CDR1 is SGHAT and CDR2 is FQNNGV in the germline V gene. TCR beta VDJ combinations and CDR3 sequences were profiled from genomic DNA. TCRdb ran MiXCR on the reads and lists one entry per CDR3 protein. The repertoire has fewer than 250,000 distinct CDR3 sequences, around 45% of them found once; the top ten carry under 9%. The clonotype originates from a human donor with aplastic anemia. The gene calls are TRBV11-2 and TRBJ2-3, with a possible D match to TRBD2 (6 bases). Source material: sorted CD4+, CD8+, or CD8+CD57+ T cells (not recorded which) from PBMCs. The CDR3 DNA reads TGCGCCAGCAGCCAAGAATTAGACGCGGGGCCCTGGGATACGCAGTATTTT. The encoded protein is CASSQELDAGPWDTQYF.